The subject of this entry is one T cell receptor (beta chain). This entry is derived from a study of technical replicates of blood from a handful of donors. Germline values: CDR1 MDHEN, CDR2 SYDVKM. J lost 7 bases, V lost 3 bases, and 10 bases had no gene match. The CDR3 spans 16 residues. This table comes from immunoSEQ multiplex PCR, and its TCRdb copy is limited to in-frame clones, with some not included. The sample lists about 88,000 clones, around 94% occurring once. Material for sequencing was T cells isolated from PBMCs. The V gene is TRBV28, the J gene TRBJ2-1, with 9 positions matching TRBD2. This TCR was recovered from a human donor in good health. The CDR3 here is CASSFTTSGSRNEQFF. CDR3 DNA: TGTGCCAGCAGTTTCACGACTAGCGGATCAAGGAATGAGCAGTTCTTC.